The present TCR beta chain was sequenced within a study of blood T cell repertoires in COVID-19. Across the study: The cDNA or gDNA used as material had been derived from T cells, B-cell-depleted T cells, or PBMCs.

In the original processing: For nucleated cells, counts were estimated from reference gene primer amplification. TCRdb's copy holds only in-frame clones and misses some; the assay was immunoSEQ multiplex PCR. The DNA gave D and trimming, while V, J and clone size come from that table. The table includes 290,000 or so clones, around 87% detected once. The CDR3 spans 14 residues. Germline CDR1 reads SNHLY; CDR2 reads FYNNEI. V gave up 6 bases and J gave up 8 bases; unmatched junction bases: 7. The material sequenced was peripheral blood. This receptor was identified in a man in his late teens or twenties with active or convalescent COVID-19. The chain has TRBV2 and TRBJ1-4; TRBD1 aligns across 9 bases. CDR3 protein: CASSPQGAREKLFF. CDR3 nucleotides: TGTGCCAGCAGCCCACAGGGGGCGAGGGAAAAACTGTTTTTT.